This TCR beta chain was sequenced during a study of cytomegalovirus exposure and HLA in healthy donors. Findings and caveats of the study: In a later analysis, specific HLA alleles were associated with some 16,000 TCR beta sequences at a 0.05 false discovery rate. Sequencing depth roughly uniform across donors was assumed in presence/absence analyses. Earlier analysis yielded a pattern in which most TCR beta V segments were productive about 90% or about 30% of the time. TCR beta chain V- and J-gene trimming was linked, in a later analysis, to a missense variant in DCLRE1C.

A multiplex PCR was run with 60 Vbeta primers and 13 Jbeta primers. The protocol was immunoSEQ multiplex PCR, while the TCRdb copy is restricted to in-frame clones and leaves out a portion. The sample contains 98,000 or so clones, roughly 80% of which appear only once. Of note for this clone: The antigen is unknown.

CDR1 and CDR2 from the germline V gene are MNHNY and SVGAGI (reference sequence). CDR3 length: 15 residues. The V gene end was trimmed by 7 bases and the J gene end by 0 bases; junction bases not matched to a gene: 7. The sequenced sample was PBMCs. The sequence derives from a man between 60 and 70 years old in good health and CMV-seropositive. V is TRBV6-6 and J is TRBJ2-3; 7 bases match TRBD2. Written as DNA, the CDR3 is TGTGCCAGCACCTTAGCGGGCTCTAGCACAGATACGCAGTATTTT. Translated, it gives CASTLAGSSTDTQYF.